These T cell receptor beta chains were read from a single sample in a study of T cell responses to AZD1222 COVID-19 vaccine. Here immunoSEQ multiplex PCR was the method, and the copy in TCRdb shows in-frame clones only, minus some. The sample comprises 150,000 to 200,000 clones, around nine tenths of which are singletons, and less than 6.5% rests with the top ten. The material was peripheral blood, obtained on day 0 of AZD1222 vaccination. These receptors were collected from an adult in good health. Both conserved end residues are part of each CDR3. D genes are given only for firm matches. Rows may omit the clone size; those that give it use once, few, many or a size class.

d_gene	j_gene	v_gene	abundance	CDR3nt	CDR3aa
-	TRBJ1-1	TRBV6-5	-	TGTGCCAGCAGTTCTCGTGTGAACACTGAAGCTTTCTTT	CASSSRVNTEAFF
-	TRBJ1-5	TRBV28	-	TGTGCCAGCAGTTTCGGTTTTCAGCCCCAGCATTTT	CASSFGFQPQHF
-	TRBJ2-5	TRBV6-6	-	TGTGCCAGCAGTTTAGGATCAAATCAAGAGACCCAGTACTTC	CASSLGSNQETQYF
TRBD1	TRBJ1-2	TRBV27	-	TGTGCCAGCAGACCTCAGGGGGAATATGGCTACACCTTC	CASRPQGEYGYTF
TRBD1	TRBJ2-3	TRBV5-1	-	TGCGCCAGCAGCCGGGACAGAAGCACAGATACGCAGTATTTT	CASSRDRSTDTQYF
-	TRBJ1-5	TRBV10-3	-	TGTGCCATCAGCCCAACAGGAGCAGAAACGTTCAATCAGCCCCAGCATTTT	CAISPTGAETFNQPQHF
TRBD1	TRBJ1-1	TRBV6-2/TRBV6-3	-	TGTGCCAGCAGTTCCACGGACAGGGGGCGGCCGAACACTGAAGCTTTCTTT	CASSSTDRGRPNTEAFF
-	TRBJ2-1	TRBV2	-	TGTGCCAGCAGAGAACAGGGCCAAGAGTACAATGAGCAGTTCTTC	CASREQGQEYNEQFF
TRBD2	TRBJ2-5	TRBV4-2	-	TGTGCCAGCAGCCAAGAAAGGGCGGGGGGGCAAGAGACCCAGTACTTC	CASSQERAGGQETQYF
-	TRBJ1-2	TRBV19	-	TGTGCCAGTAGTATCGGGACCGGCTGGGGCTACACCTTC	CASSIGTGWGYTF
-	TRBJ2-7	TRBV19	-	TGTGCCAGTTCCGACTTGCTATACGAGCAGTACTTC	CASSDLLYEQYF
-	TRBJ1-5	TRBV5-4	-	TGTGCCAGCAGCTTGGACGGTTCCAATCAGCCCCAGCATTTT	CASSLDGSNQPQHF
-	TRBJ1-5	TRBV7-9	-	TGTGCCAGCAGACCCCCGAGGGGGGCGAAATGGTGGGCGAATCAGCCCCAGCATTTT	CASRPPRGAKWWANQPQHF
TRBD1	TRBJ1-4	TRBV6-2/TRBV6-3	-	TGTGCCAGCAGTTCGACCCGACAGGGGACAACTAATGAAAAACTGTTTTTT	CASSSTRQGTTNEKLFF
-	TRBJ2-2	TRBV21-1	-	TGTGCCAGCACCCCCCCCCAGGGGAACACCGGGGAGCTGTTTTTT	CASTPPQGNTGELFF
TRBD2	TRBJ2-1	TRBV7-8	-	TGTGCCAGCAGCGGAACTAGCGGGACCTACAATGAGCAGTTCTTC	CASSGTSGTYNEQFF
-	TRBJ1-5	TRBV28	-	TGTGCCAGCAGTAGCATGGCGGGGGCGGGTCAGCCCCAGCATTTT	CASSSMAGAGQPQHF
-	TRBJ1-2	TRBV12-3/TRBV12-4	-	TGTGCCAGCAGTTCAGGCCAGACCTATGGCTACACCTTC	CASSSGQTYGYTF
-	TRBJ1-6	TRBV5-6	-	TGTGCCAGCAGCTTGGGGAAGGGTTGGAGTAATTCACCCCTCCACTTT	CASSLGKGWSNSPLHF
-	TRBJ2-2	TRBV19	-	TGTGCCAGTAGTTCCATCCAGGGCCCCGGGGAGCTGTTTTTT	CASSSIQGPGELFF
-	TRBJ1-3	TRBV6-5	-	TGTGCCAGCAGTCTGAGTAGCTCTGGAAACACCATATATTTT	CASSLSSSGNTIYF
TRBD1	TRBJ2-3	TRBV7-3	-	TGTGCCAGCAGCTTACTCGGGACAGACACAGATACGCAGTATTTT	CASSLLGTDTDTQYF
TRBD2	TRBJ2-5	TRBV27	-	TGTGCCAGCAGTCTCATAGCGGGGGGGGAGGAGACCCAGTACTTC	CASSLIAGGEETQYF
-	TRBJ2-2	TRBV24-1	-	TGTGCCACCAGTGATTTGCCAGGTAACACCGGGGAGCTGTTTTTT	CATSDLPGNTGELFF
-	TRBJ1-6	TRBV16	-	TGTGCCAGCAGCCAACAGGAGGAATCACCCCTCCACTTT	CASSQQEESPLHF
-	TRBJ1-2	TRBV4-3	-	TGCGCCAGCAGCCAAGCTGGGGCCCGGGGATCTTATGGCTACACCTTC	CASSQAGARGSYGYTF
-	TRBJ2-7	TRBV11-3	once	TGTGCCAGCAGCTTAGATCTCGGGGGGCTTTGCTCCTACGAGCAGTACTTC	CASSLDLGGLCSYEQYF